Sequencing of this T cell receptor (beta chain) was carried out in a study of CD8+ T cells in alopecia areata. Study summary: Administration of oral tofacitinib to treated patients was at 5 to 10 mg twice daily. The share of scalp area affected provided the severity score for treated patients.

Treatment of the sample: oral pan-JAK inhibitor, 5-10 mg twice daily. Of note for this clone: What it recognizes is unknown.

It was cDNA, reverse transcribed from extracted RNA, that served as the sequencing template. The repertoire was sequenced with immunoSEQ multiplex PCR; TCRdb's copy has only in-frame clones and lacks some. The table shows some 190,000 clones, with around 49% occurring only once. V lost 4 bases to trimming and J lost 2 bases; unmatched junction nucleotides: 7. Germline CDR1 SEHNR, CDR2 FQNEAQ (reference sequence). The CDR3 has 17 residues. Study-level points and caveats: Persistence in scalp and blood during tofacitinib was observed for many expanded lesional clones.

The sequence derives from a human donor with alopecia areata. This chain uses TRBV7-9 with TRBJ2-6, with 8 bases that match TRBD1. The sequenced sample was CD8+ T cells sorted from blood, obtained at week 52, from a patient treated with tofacitinib. The CDR3 DNA is TGTGCCAGCAGCTATACGGACAGGGTGGCTGGGGCCAACGTCCTGACTTTC. Its protein product is CASSYTDRVAGANVLTF.